One sample yielded the 7 T cell receptor beta chains listed below, sequenced in a study of blood T cell repertoires in COVID-19. Assay: immunoSEQ multiplex PCR; the TCRdb copy retains only in-frame clones and omits some. The profile covers about 210,000 clones, with under 90% appearing a single time and approximately 9% taken by the ten largest. The source material was PBMCs or T cells enriched from blood (not recorded which). Receptor source: a woman between 45 and 65 years old with acute COVID-19.

This clone was recorded many times. The rearrangement joins TRBV5-1 to TRBJ2-7; 7 nucleotides align to TRBD2. Trimming removed 3 bases from V and 10 bases from J; junction bases left unmatched: 13. Germline V gene sequence: CDR1 SGHRS, CDR2 YFSETQ. The CDR3 length is 14 residues. The CDR3 is CASSYSSGAGFQYF. CDR3 DNA: TGCGCCAGCAGCTACTCCAGCGGGGCCGGATTTCAGTACTTC.

J is TRBJ1-1 and V is TRBV7-2; 7 bases are a match to TRBD1. CDR3 length equals 14 residues. Germline V gene lookup returns CDR1 SGHTA and CDR2 FQGNSA. Trimming took 5 bases from V and 1 from J; bases not matched to a gene: 4. CDR3 region: CASSVQGRNTEAFF. DNA for the CDR3: TGTGCCAGCAGCGTACAGGGGAGGAACACTGAAGCTTTCTTT.

This chain uses TRBV19 with TRBJ1-1, with D perhaps matching TRBD1 (5 bases). Germline lookup yields CDR1 LNHDA and CDR2 SQIVND (reference sequence). This CDR3 has 15 residues. Trimming removed 5 bases from V and 5 bases from J, with 18 bases in between. CDR3: CASSDPGFVRTEAFF. The CDR3 nucleotides read TGTGCCAGTAGTGACCCAGGGTTCGTGAGGACTGAAGCTTTCTTT.

The genes are TRBV29-1 and TRBJ1-1; no firm D call. This CDR3 region has 13 residues. Germline CDR1 SQVTM, CDR2 ANQGSEA. Trimming removed 5 bases from V and 1 base from J, with 11 bases in between. The CDR3 DNA is TGCAGCGTTAAACGGCAGGCGAACACTGAAGCTTTCTTT. Amino acids: CSVKRQANTEAFF.

As DNA, the CDR3 is TGTGCCAGCAGCCAGGGACTAGCGGGTAATGAGCAGTTCTTC. It yields the protein CASSQGLAGNEQFF. The chain combines TRBV7-3 with TRBJ2-1, with 12 bases aligning to TRBD2. The CDR3 sequence is 14 residues long. Germline assignment: CDR1 SGHTA and CDR2 FQGTGA. J was trimmed by 7 bases and V by 5 bases; bases with no gene match: 3. The full variable domain, in which reference TRBV7-3 and TRBJ2-1 provide the parts outside the CDR3, is GAGVSQTPSNKVTEKGKYVELRCDPISGHTALYWYRQSLGQGPEFLIYFQGTGAADDSGLPNDRFFAVRPEGSVSTLKIQRTERGDSAVYLCASSQGLAGNEQFFGPGTRLTVL.

This chain uses TRBV6-4 with TRBJ1-2; perhaps TRBD1 as D (6 bases). Trimming removed 8 bases from V and 7 bases from J, with 17 bases in between. The germline V gene has CDR1 MRHNA and CDR2 SNTAGT. The CDR3 contains 13 residues. CDR3 sequence: CASPPRGGVGYTF. The CDR3 coding sequence is TGTGCCAGCCCTCCCCGAGGGGGAGTTGGCTACACCTTC.

Note on this clone: The germline gene is not matched at one end of the junction; a read error may be the cause. The rearrangement joins TRBV28 to TRBJ2-2; weak D call: TRBD1 (6 bases). The CDR3 has 14 residues. From germline, CDR1 is MDHEN and CDR2 SYDVKM. CDR3 sequence (DNA): TGTGCCAGCAGTTTGGGGGCGAACATCGGGGAGCTGTTTTTT. Translating gives CASSLGANIGELFF. Supplemented by reference TRBV28 and TRBJ2-2, the full variable domain reads DVKVTQSSRYLVKRTGEKVFLECVQDMDHENMFWYRQDPGLGLRLIYFSYDVKMKEKGDIPEGYSVSREKKERFSLILESASTNQTSMYLCASSLGANIGELFFGEGSRLTVL.